This T cell receptor beta chain was observed in a study of lymphopenia after photon versus proton radiotherapy. This clone has only one observation. Its cognate antigen is unknown. V was clipped by 4 bases and J by 1 base, with 12 bases between them. Germline CDR1 reads MNHNS; CDR2 reads SASEGT. The CDR3 totals 15 residues. Profiling relied on immunoSEQ multiplex PCR, and the TCRdb table lists in-frame clones only, not all of them. Among 52,000 or so clones listed, roughly 90% were seen once. Study-wide results and caveats: Oligoclonal CD8+ Temra expansion after nadir drove photon patients' diversity drop. Under photons, naive T cells and diversity fell while effector/memory populations rose. Post-nadir TCR diversity decline inversely tracked overall survival among those who died.

The chain uses TRBV6-1 and TRBJ2-3; D might be TRBD1 or TRBD2, each matching 5 bases. Sequencing was performed on peripheral blood, taken from a patient treated with photon-based radiotherapy. The TCR sequence derives from a woman between 40 and 55 years old with cholangiocarcinoma. CDR3 region: CASSGGRAGTDTQYF. Written as DNA, the CDR3 is TGTGCCAGCAGTGGGGGACGGGCCGGCACAGATACGCAGTATTTT.